This TCR beta chain emerged from a study of T-cell memory formation after mild COVID-19. General study results and limits: Some SARS-CoV-2-responding clones were already detected in memory before infection.

Germline loops: CDR1 SGHRS, CDR2 YFSETQ. The CDR3 is made up of 17 amino acids. Trimming removed 1 base from V and 4 bases from J, with 15 bases in between. TCRdb re-called the 5' RACE reads with MiXCR, one entry per CDR3 protein. Here the sample spans around 390,000 distinct CDR3 sequences, roughly 15% being singletons. A word on this clonotype: The antigen remains undetermined.

The chain links TRBV5-1 to TRBJ1-6, with TRBD1 as a possible D gene (5 bases). The clonotype comes from a man aged 18 to 29 who had mild COVID-19 (a few samples of this study predate the infection). Cell type and time point are not known. The sequenced material came from PBMCs or a T cell subset sorted from them (not recorded which). DNA for the CDR3: TGCGCCAGCAGCTTGAGCCCTATAGGGGTGTATAATTCACCCCTCCACTTT. Translation: CASSLSPIGVYNSPLHF.